This record looks at one T cell receptor (beta chain) sequence and its context. Its specific antigen is unknown. Base qualities are not provided; no much larger clone lies one nucleotide away. This entry comes from a study of T-cell reconstitution after alpha-beta-depleted transplantation in children listed by TCRdb under 2016. Describing the broader study: Using TCR repertoire profiling, the study followed T-cell immune reconstitution in a quantitative way in children after TCRalphabeta/CD19-depleted allogeneic hematopoietic cell transplantation.

V and J lose 1 base and 3 bases, and a span of 19 bases separates them. The germline V gene (reference sequence) gives CDR1 as SGHAT and CDR2 as FQDESV. The CDR3 runs 18 amino acids, cysteine and phenylalanine included. Left in the record is the CDR3 DNA by itself, 54 bases read in frame from the first base. Preparation of the library involved PCR. Instrument on record: Illumina HiSeq 2500. To normalize quantification of the TCRbeta repertoire, the TCR libraries were built with molecular barcoding that relied on unique molecular identifiers. TCRdb reworked the public reads: Q25 trimming with fastp, MiXCR clone assembly, productive beta chains retained. Every CDR3 protein is listed once, alongside the most common genes and DNA of its rows. For this sample the table gives 600,000 or so distinct CDR3 sequences, of which under 30% were detected only once. Roughly an eighth of the sample comes from the top ten.

The treatment or condition label on this specimen signifies: allogeneic hematopoietic cell transplantation with graft depleted of TCRalphabeta T cells and CD19 B cells. TCRalphabeta/CD19-depleted allogeneic hematopoietic cell grafts were given to the transplant recipients, all of whom were children. Paper-wide results and their limitations: About two months after transplant, the apparently early recovery of alphabetaT-cell counts reportedly depended on just several hundred clones that had expanded rapidly and came from non-depleted graft cells. Over the following months the frequencies of hyperexpanded clones went down, and after one year T-cell counts and TCRbeta diversity were mostly credited to newly produced T cells. In some patients, high TCRbeta diversity at day 60 was attributed to recipient T cells and intrathymic progenitors that had survived conditioning.

This receptor was identified in a boy in the first two years of life who had a stem cell transplant for acute myeloid leukemia, so the T cells may come from the graft donor. The chain was built from TRBV11-1 and TRBJ1-5, with the identity of the D gene unclear. The source was PBMCs, mostly from graft donor cells, collected 360 days after TCRalphabeta/CD19-depleted stem cell transplant. The CDR3 in this case is CASSLGLADKAHNQPQHF. The nucleotide sequence is given as TGTGCCAGCAGCTTAGGATTGGCCGACAAGGCGCACAATCAGCCCCAGCATTTT.